These T cell receptor beta chains were read from a single sample in a study of cytomegalovirus exposure and HLA in healthy donors. The protocol was immunoSEQ multiplex PCR, while the TCRdb copy is restricted to in-frame clones and leaves out a portion. This sample carries 150,000 to 200,000 clones, around 84% of them seen once, and the ten largest clones take approximately 8%. The sample consisted of PBMCs. The receptors shown here come from a male donor in good health and CMV-seropositive. Each CDR3 is given with its conserved first and last residue. D genes are given only for firm matches.

CASSLVDTYGYTF | TGTGCCAGCAGCTTAGTAGATACCTATGGCTACACCTTC | TRBJ1-2 | NA | TRBV7-8
CASSLGQGYSPLHF | TGTGCCAGTAGTCTGGGACAGGGGTATTCACCCCTCCACTTT | TRBJ1-6 | TRBD1 | TRBV19
CASSLTGRGDGYTF | TGTGCCAGCAGCTTGACAGGGCGGGGGGATGGCTACACCTTC | TRBJ1-2 | TRBD1 | TRBV9
CAWSLRLAGRPEQYF | TGTGCCTGGAGTCTCAGACTAGCGGGAAGGCCCGAGCAGTACTTC | TRBJ2-7 | TRBD2 | TRBV30
CATSLTGASPEAFF | TGTGCCACCAGTCTGACAGGGGCTTCCCCTGAAGCTTTCTTT | TRBJ1-1 | TRBD1 | TRBV6-5
CAIKGSDEDGYTF | TGTGCCATCAAAGGCTCCGACGAGGATGGCTACACCTTC | TRBJ1-2 | NA | TRBV10-3
CASSSPSKGDYGYTF | TGTGCCAGCAGTTCTCCCTCAAAGGGGGACTATGGCTACACCTTC | TRBJ1-2 | NA | TRBV6-1
CASSLIDTEAFF | TGTGCCAGCAGCTTGATAGACACTGAAGCTTTCTTT | TRBJ1-1 | NA | TRBV7-9
CASSLSGVGPNEKLFF | TGCGCCAGCAGCTTGTCGGGGGTGGGACCTAATGAAAAACTGTTTTTT | TRBJ1-4 | NA | TRBV5-1
CASSPRTGSNEKLFF | TGTGCCAGCTCACCACGGACAGGGTCTAATGAAAAACTGTTTTTT | TRBJ1-4 | TRBD1 | TRBV18
CAWTRGSSLGYTF | TGTGCCTGGACAAGGGGGAGCAGTCTTGGCTACACCTTC | TRBJ1-2 | NA | TRBV30
CASSLGAFGQPQHF | TGTGCCAGCAGCTTAGGAGCGTTCGGCCAGCCCCAGCATTTT | TRBJ1-5 | NA | TRBV7-8
CASSSRDSLQPQHF | TGTGCCAGCAGCTCCCGGGACAGCCTCCAGCCCCAGCATTTT | TRBJ1-5 | TRBD1 | TRBV7-9
CASSFLSGRARYEQFF | TGTGCCAGCAGTTTCCTTAGCGGGAGGGCCCGGTATGAGCAGTTCTTC | TRBJ2-1 | TRBD2 | TRBV27
CASSSWDSYTEAFF | TGTGCCAGCAGTTCGTGGGACAGCTACACTGAAGCTTTCTTT | TRBJ1-1 | TRBD1 | TRBV27
CASSYGGPTYEQYF | TGTGCCAGCAGTTACGGAGGTCCTACCTACGAGCAGTACTTC | TRBJ2-7 | NA | TRBV6-5
CASSQWWTGDEQYF | TGCGCCAGCAGCCAATGGTGGACAGGGGACGAGCAGTACTTC | TRBJ2-7 | TRBD1 | TRBV4-3
CASSRGQGESGANVLTF | TGCGCCAGCAGCCGCGGACAGGGGGAGTCTGGGGCCAACGTCCTGACTTTC | TRBJ2-6 | TRBD1 | TRBV5-1
CASHDRPNYGYTF | TGCGCCAGCCATGACAGGCCTAACTATGGCTACACCTTC | TRBJ1-2 | NA | TRBV5-1
CASSLETGQGVNYGYTF | TGTGCCAGCAGTTTAGAGACGGGGCAGGGGGTTAACTATGGCTACACCTTC | TRBJ1-2 | TRBD1 | TRBV28
CAWSMGVSNQPQHF | TGTGCCTGGAGTATGGGCGTCAGCAATCAGCCCCAGCATTTT | TRBJ1-5 | NA | TRBV30
CASSSRRGGIRTDTQYF | TGTGCCAGCAGCTCCCGCCGGGGCGGGATCCGCACAGATACGCAGTATTTT | TRBJ2-3 | NA | TRBV7-2